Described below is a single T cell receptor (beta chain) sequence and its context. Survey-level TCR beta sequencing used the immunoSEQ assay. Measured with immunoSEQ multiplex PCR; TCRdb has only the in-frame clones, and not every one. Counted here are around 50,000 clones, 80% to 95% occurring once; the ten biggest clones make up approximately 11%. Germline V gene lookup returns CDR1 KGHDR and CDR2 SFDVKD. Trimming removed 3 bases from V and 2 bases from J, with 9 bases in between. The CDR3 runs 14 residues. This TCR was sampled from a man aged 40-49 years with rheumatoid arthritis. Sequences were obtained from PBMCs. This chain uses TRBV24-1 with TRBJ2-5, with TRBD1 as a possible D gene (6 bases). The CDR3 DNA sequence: TGTGCCACCAGTGATACGGGGACACAAGAGACCCAGTACTTC. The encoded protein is CATSDTGTQETQYF.